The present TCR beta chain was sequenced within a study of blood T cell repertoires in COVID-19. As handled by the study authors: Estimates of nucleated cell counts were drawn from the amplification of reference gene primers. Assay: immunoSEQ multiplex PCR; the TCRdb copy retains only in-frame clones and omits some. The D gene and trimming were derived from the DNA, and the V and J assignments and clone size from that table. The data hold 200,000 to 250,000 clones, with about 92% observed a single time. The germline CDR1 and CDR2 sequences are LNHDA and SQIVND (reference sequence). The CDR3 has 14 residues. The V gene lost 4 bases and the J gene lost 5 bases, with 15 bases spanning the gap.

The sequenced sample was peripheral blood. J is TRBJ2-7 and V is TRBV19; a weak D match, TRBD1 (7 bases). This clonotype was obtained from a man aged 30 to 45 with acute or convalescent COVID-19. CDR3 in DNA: TGTGCCAGTAGTACAGGCGGGACAGCCAACGAGCAGTACTTC. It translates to CASSTGGTANEQYF. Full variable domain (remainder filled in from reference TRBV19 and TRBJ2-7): DGGITQSPKYLFRKEGQNVTLSCEQNLNHDAMYWYRQDPGQGLRLIYYSQIVNDFQKGDIAEGYSVSREKKESFPLTVTSAQKNPTAFYLCASSTGGTANEQYFGPGTRLTVT.